These T cell receptor beta chains were read from a single sample in a study of CD8+CD57+ T cells in acquired aplastic anemia. TCRdb redid the calling of the reads with MiXCR, one entry per CDR3 protein. The sample holds more than 150,000 distinct CDR3 sequences, approximately 48% seen once. The source material was sorted CD4+, CD8+, or CD8+CD57+ T cells (not recorded which) from PBMCs. These receptors all stem from a human donor with aplastic anemia. Both conserved end residues are part of each CDR3. The D gene is left open where the match is weak. Only part of the rows carry a size: once, few, many, or a class if the clone is expanded.

D: .; J: TRBJ2-3; size: many; V: TRBV12-5; CDR3: CASGQGGEDTQYF; DNA: TGTGCTAGTGGGCAGGGAGGTGAAGATACGCAGTATTTT
D: .; J: TRBJ1-6; size: many; V: TRBV16; CDR3: CASSQEVGNSPLHF; DNA: TGTGCCAGCAGCCAAGAGGTCGGGAATTCACCCCTCCACTTT
D: .; J: TRBJ1-6; size: .; V: TRBV5-1; CDR3: CASSLAAANNSPLHF; DNA: TGCGCCAGCAGCTTGGCGGCAGCCAATAATTCACCCCTCCACTTT
D: .; J: TRBJ2-7; size: many; V: TRBV7-9; CDR3: CASRPDSYYEQYF; DNA: TGTGCCAGCAGGCCCGACAGTTACTACGAGCAGTACTTC
D: .; J: TRBJ1-1; size: .; V: TRBV7-2; CDR3: CASSLASLSTEGAFF; DNA: TGTGCCAGCAGCTTGGCGTCCCTGTCAACTGAAGGAGCTTTCTTT
D: TRBD1; J: TRBJ1-6; size: .; V: TRBV9; CDR3: CASSRTGDKAPLHF; DNA: TGTGCCAGCAGCCGGACAGGGGATAAGGCACCCCTCCACTTT
D: .; J: TRBJ2-5; size: many; V: TRBV7-3; CDR3: CASSPGTKETQYF; DNA: TGTGCCAGCAGCCCGGGGACGAAAGAGACCCAGTACTTC
D: .; J: TRBJ2-3; size: .; V: TRBV7-2; CDR3: CASSMLSTDTQYF; DNA: TGTGCCAGTAGTATGCTTAGCACAGATACGCAGTATTTT
D: .; J: TRBJ2-1; size: .; V: TRBV2; CDR3: CASREGRIEQFF; DNA: TGTGCCAGCAGAGAGGGGCGTATTGAGCAGTTCTTC
D: TRBD1; J: TRBJ2-7; size: .; V: TRBV12-3/TRBV12-4; CDR3: CASSLKDPGGSYEQYF; DNA: TGTGCCAGCAGTTTAAAGGACCCAGGGGGTTCCTACGAGCAGTACTTC
D: TRBD2; J: TRBJ2-3; size: once; V: TRBV20-1; CDR3: CSATNRGGTGDTQYF; DNA: TGCAGTGCCACAAACCGGGGGGGGACCGGCGATACGCAGTATTTT
D: .; J: TRBJ2-7; size: many; V: TRBV12-3/TRBV12-4; CDR3: CASSLASFPYEQYF; DNA: TGTGCCAGCAGTTTAGCTAGTTTCCCCTACGAGCAGTACTTC
D: .; J: TRBJ1-5; size: .; V: TRBV10-1; CDR3: CASVPPWKCQPQHF; DNA: TGCGCCAGCGTGCCCCCATGGAAATGTCAGCCCCAGCATTTT
D: .; J: TRBJ1-4; size: once; V: TRBV2; CDR3: CASSEGGAKDEKLFF; DNA: TGTGCCAGCAGTGAAGGGGGGGCGAAGGATGAAAAACTGTTTTTT
D: .; J: TRBJ1-6; size: .; V: TRBV4-2; CDR3: CASSQDAWDERDNSPLHF; DNA: TGTGCCAGCAGCCAAGATGCGTGGGACGAACGGGACAATTCACCCCTCCACTTT
D: TRBD1; J: TRBJ1-1; size: many; V: TRBV7-9; CDR3: CASSLVAGGVRNTEAFF; DNA: TGTGCCAGCAGCTTAGTGGCAGGGGGTGTTCGGAACACTGAAGCTTTCTTT
D: .; J: TRBJ2-7; size: .; V: TRBV10-2; CDR3: CASSQETSPYGQYF; DNA: TGCGCCAGCAGCCAAGAGACCAGCCCCTACGGGCAGTACTTC
D: .; J: TRBJ1-6; size: .; V: TRBV24-1; CDR3: CATSAQYNSPLHF; DNA: TGTGCCACCAGTGCACAGTACAATTCACCCCTCCACTTT
D: TRBD1; J: TRBJ2-7; size: many; V: TRBV5-8; CDR3: CASSLEWTGAYEQYF; DNA: TGTGCCAGCAGCTTGGAGTGGACAGGGGCTTACGAGCAGTACTTC
D: .; J: TRBJ2-7; size: many; V: TRBV4-3; CDR3: CASSQVGGRYYEQYF; DNA: TGCGCCAGCAGCCAAGTCGGTGGCAGGTACTACGAGCAGTACTTC
D: .; J: TRBJ1-5; size: .; V: TRBV5-1; CDR3: CASSLAGAQRGGNQPQHF; DNA: TGCGCCAGCAGCTTGGCAGGGGCACAGCGGGGTGGCAATCAGCCCCAGCATTTT
D: TRBD1; J: TRBJ2-1; size: .; V: TRBV7-9; CDR3: CASSQGQAQFF; DNA: TGTGCCAGCAGCCAAGGACAGGCGCAGTTCTTC
D: .; J: TRBJ2-7; size: many; V: TRBV9; CDR3: CASSVVGLGEQYF; DNA: TGTGCCAGCAGCGTAGTGGGGTTGGGCGAGCAGTACTTC
D: .; J: TRBJ1-6; size: .; V: TRBV28; CDR3: CASSPAGTPRDSPLHF; DNA: TGTGCCAGCAGTCCCGCCGGGACACCGCGGGATTCACCCCTCCACTTT
D: .; J: TRBJ2-7; size: .; V: TRBV2; CDR3: CASSAWSQGGSYEQSF; DNA: TGTGCCAGCAGTGCATGGTCTCAGGGCGGCTCCTACGAGCAGTCCTTC
D: TRBD1; J: TRBJ2-7; size: once; V: TRBV20-1; CDR3: CSATGTGGNEQYF; DNA: TGCAGTGCTACCGGGACAGGGGGCAATGAGCAGTACTTC
D: .; J: TRBJ2-7; size: many; V: TRBV24-1; CDR3: CATSDLREQYF; DNA: TGTGCCACCAGTGATTTGCGCGAGCAGTACTTC
D: .; J: TRBJ1-5; size: .; V: TRBV15; CDR3: CATSRGQSVSNQPQNF; DNA: TGTGCCACCAGCAGAGGACAGTCCGTTAGCAATCAGCCCCAGAATTTT
D: .; J: TRBJ1-2; size: many; V: TRBV4-3; CDR3: CASSPGQFGGYTF; DNA: TGCGCCAGCAGCCCCGGACAGTTTGGGGGCTACACCTTC
D: .; J: TRBJ2-5; size: many; V: TRBV19; CDR3: CASSSQGGGRRGIDSETQYF; DNA: TGTGCCAGTAGTTCCCAAGGAGGGGGGAGGAGAGGTATTGATTCTGAGACCCAGTACTTC
D: .; J: TRBJ1-5; size: many; V: TRBV12-3/TRBV12-4; CDR3: CASSASLFNQPQHF; DNA: TGTGCCAGCAGTGCCTCTCTGTTCAATCAGCCCCAGCATTTT
D: .; J: TRBJ1-2; size: .; V: TRBV2; CDR3: CASVRVIGGYTF; DNA: TGTGCCAGCGTCAGGGTCATCGGTGGCTACACCTTC
D: .; J: TRBJ2-6; size: many; V: TRBV20-1; CDR3: CSARPPTGSGANVLTF; DNA: TGCAGTGCTAGACCACCGACAGGCTCTGGGGCCAACGTCCTGACTTTC
D: TRBD1; J: TRBJ2-3; size: few; V: TRBV10-3; CDR3: CAIRTQGDTQYF; DNA: TGTGCCATCAGAACACAGGGGGATACGCAGTATTTT
D: .; J: TRBJ2-7; size: many; V: TRBV7-9; CDR3: CASSPPATDEQYF; DNA: TGTGCCAGCAGCCCTCCAGCGACAGACGAGCAGTACTTC
D: TRBD1; J: TRBJ1-5; size: .; V: TRBV7-2; CDR3: CASSTGTAQGNKHF; DNA: TGTGCCAGCAGCACCGGGACAGCTCAAGGGAACAAGCATTTT
D: TRBD2; J: TRBJ2-1; size: few; V: TRBV20-1; CDR3: CSAKRTSGLNEQFF; DNA: TGCAGTGCTAAAAGGACTAGCGGTCTGAATGAGCAGTTCTTC
D: .; J: TRBJ1-5; size: .; V: TRBV29-1; CDR3: CSVHAGEGQPQHF; DNA: TGCAGCGTTCACGCAGGGGAAGGACAGCCCCAGCATTTT
D: .; J: TRBJ2-1; size: .; V: TRBV19; CDR3: CASSIVGAYNEQFF; DNA: TGTGCCAGTAGTATTGTGGGAGCCTACAATGAGCAGTTCTTC
D: TRBD1; J: TRBJ1-2; size: .; V: TRBV10-3; CDR3: CASNEQGLGYTF; DNA: TGTGCCAGCAATGAACAGGGGTTAGGCTACACCTTC